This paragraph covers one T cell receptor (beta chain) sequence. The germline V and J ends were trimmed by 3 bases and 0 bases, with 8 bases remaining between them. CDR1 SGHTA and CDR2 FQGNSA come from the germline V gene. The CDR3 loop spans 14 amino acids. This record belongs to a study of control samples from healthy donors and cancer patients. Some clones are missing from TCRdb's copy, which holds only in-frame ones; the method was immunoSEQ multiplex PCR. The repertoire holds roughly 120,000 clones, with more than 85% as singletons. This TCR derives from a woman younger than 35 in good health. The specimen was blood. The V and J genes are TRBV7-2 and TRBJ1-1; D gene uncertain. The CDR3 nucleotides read TGTGCCAGCAGCTTGGCACAGATGAACACTGAAGCTTTCTTT. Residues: CASSLAQMNTEAFF.